The 29 T cell receptor beta chains reported below all come from one sample, sequenced in a study of T cell repertoires in cytomegalovirus infection (dated by TCRdb to between 2017 and 2020). Antigens of these TCRs are unknown. TCRdb names Illumina HiSeq 1500 as the instrument used. TCRdb reanalyzed the raw reads on its own, using fastp at Q25 for trimming and MiXCR for clone calling, and kept in-frame beta chains. CDR3 protein sequences are deduplicated, and each keeps its most common genes and DNA. The sample records about 890,000 distinct CDR3 sequences, 31% of which are singletons. The top ten clones comprise over 12% of the sample. This sample's treatment or condition label indicates: in vitro stimulation with specific CMV peptide epitopes to enrich CMV-specific T cells. The sequenced sample was cultured CD8+ T cells from PBMCs, obtained from culture after CMV antigen stimulation. The receptors were sampled from a human donor in good health (CMV status not recorded). Some clones in this sample may be carry-over from other donors' samples.

This chain uses TRBV28 with TRBJ1-1; TRBD1 aligns across 8 bases. This CDR3 contains 16 residues. The ends lost 3 bases at V and 7 bases at J; junction bases unmatched: 13. CDR1 is MDHEN, CDR2 SYDVKM, per germline. CDR3 nucleotide sequence: TGTGCCAGCAGTTTGCCAGGGGGCTGGCGAGGTCATGAAGCTTTCTTT. This codes for CASSLPGGWRGHEAFF.

The table lists this clonotype with a few counts. The chain uses TRBV6-5 and TRBJ2-7, with D perhaps TRBD1 or TRBD2 (5 bases each). This CDR3 region has 13 residues. Germline V gene lookup returns CDR1 MNHEY and CDR2 SVGAGI. The V gene lost 4 bases and the J gene lost 4 bases, with 11 bases spanning the gap. The CDR3 sequence is CASSSRDHYEQYV. The CDR3 coding sequence is TGTGCCAGCAGTTCTCGGGACCATTACGAGCAGTACGTC.

The CDR3 DNA follows: TGTGCCAGCAACCCGTATGGGGGGACCACAGATACGCAGTATTTT. Translation: CASNPYGGTTDTQYF. The chain couples TRBV12-3 or TRBV12-4 to TRBJ2-3, with D maybe TRBD2 (6 bases). The CDR3 totals 15 residues. V lost 7 bases to trimming and J lost 2 bases, with 16 bases between them.

A few counts support this clonotype. The rearrangement uses TRBV15 and TRBJ2-2; TRBD1 agrees at 9 bases. J gave up 4 bases and V 5 bases, and 5 bases lay outside the gene matches. Germline CDR1 is LNHNV and CDR2 is YYDKDF (reference sequence). The CDR3 is made up of 15 amino acids. CDR3 DNA sequence: TGTGCCACCAGCGGGGGACAGGGTCTCACCGGGGAGCTGTTTTTT. Its translation: CATSGGQGLTGELFF.

At least ten counts were recorded for this clonotype. This chain links TRBV7-6 with TRBJ2-5, with D possibly TRBD1 on 6 matching bases. Trimming left V 10 bases short and J 1 base short, with 10 bases between. Germline V gives CDR1 SGHVS, CDR2 FNYEAQ. This CDR3 comprises 12 residues. The CDR3 loop reads CATNRAQETQYF. The CDR3 DNA follows: TGTGCCACAAACAGGGCCCAAGAGACCCAGTACTTC.

This clonotype was counted a few times. V gene TRBV7-8 combines with J gene TRBJ2-1, with D perhaps TRBD2 (6 bases). The CDR3 sequence is 15 residues long. V was cut by 5 bases and J by 3 bases, with 14 bases left in between. Germline-derived CDR1 and CDR2 are SGHVS and FQNEAQ. CDR3: CASSPRGGDYNEQFF. The CDR3 coding sequence is TGTGCCAGCAGCCCCCGCGGCGGGGACTACAATGAGCAGTTCTTC.

The rearrangement uses TRBV7-6 and TRBJ2-5; TRBD1 is a possible D gene (5 bases). The V gene lost 1 base and the J gene lost 3 bases, with 12 bases spanning the gap. The CDR3 is 15 residues long. CDR1 is SGHVS, CDR2 FNYEAQ, per germline. CDR3 protein: CASSLVFVREETQYF. CDR3 DNA sequence: TGTGCCAGCAGCTTAGTTTTCGTCAGGGAAGAGACCCAGTACTTC.

Written as DNA, the CDR3 is TGTGCCAGCAGCTTCCCGGGACTAGCGGGGGGGCGAACAGATACGCAGTATTTT. Translated, it gives CASSFPGLAGGRTDTQYF. This rearrangement joins TRBV7-2 to TRBJ2-3, with 16 bases aligning to TRBD2. The CDR3 loop spans 18 amino acids. Germline V gene sequence: CDR1 SGHTA, CDR2 FQGNSA. Trimming removed 3 bases from V and 3 bases from J; junction bases left unmatched: 6.

The chain couples TRBV5-6 to TRBJ2-1; 9 nucleotides agree with TRBD2. Germline V gives CDR1 SGHDT, CDR2 YYEEEE. CDR3 length: 16 residues. The V gene end was trimmed by 2 bases and the J gene end by 6 bases; junction bases not matched to a gene: 9. The DNA of the CDR3 is TGTGCCAGCAGCTTTGGTGCGGGGGGGCCTGGCAATGAGCAGTTCTTC. As protein: CASSFGAGGPGNEQFF.

The V gene is TRBV4-3, the J gene TRBJ1-1, with TRBD1 as a possible D gene (6 bases). V was trimmed by 2 bases and J by 4 bases, leaving 8 bases between them. This CDR3 region has 13 residues. Per germline, CDR1 LGHNA and CDR2 YSLEER. The CDR3 DNA is TGCGCCAGCAGCCAAACAGGGTTCACTGAAGCTTTCTTT. Translation: CASSQTGFTEAFF.

With respect to this clonotype: Just one base apart from a much larger clone, this may be a read error. This chain joins TRBV7-2 and TRBJ2-3; D gene unclear. The germline gives CDR1 SGHTA, CDR2 FQGNSA. The CDR3 covers 13 residues. The CDR3 region is CASSNIRGDMQYF. The DNA of the CDR3 is TGTGCCAGCAGCAATATCAGAGGAGATATGCAGTATTTT.

The chain joins TRBV12-3 or TRBV12-4 to TRBJ1-2; tentatively, D is TRBD1 (6 bases). Between the trimmed V and J ends, which lost 7 bases and 5 bases, there was a span of 14 bases. This CDR3 has 13 amino acids. In DNA form, the CDR3 reads TGTGCCAGCACGATACAGGGACAATATGGCTACACCTTC. Its protein product is CASTIQGQYGYTF.

This clonotype was picked up a small number of times. The chain recombines TRBV12-3 or TRBV12-4 with TRBJ2-1, with 7 positions matching TRBD1. Trimming took 4 bases from V and 7 from J; bases not matched to a gene: 4. The CDR3 has 13 amino acids. The CDR3 loop is CASSWGQTNEQFF. Written as DNA, the CDR3 is TGTGCCAGCAGTTGGGGACAGACTAATGAGCAGTTCTTC.

The CDR3 spells CASSFMSGGAIETQYF. As DNA, the CDR3 is TGTGCCAGCAGCTTCATGAGCGGGGGGGCGATTGAGACCCAGTACTTC. J is TRBJ2-5 and V is TRBV7-9, with TRBD2 matching 10 bases. With V trimmed by 3 bases and J by 5 bases, 9 bases remained unmatched. CDR3 length equals 16 residues. The V gene's germline CDR1 is SEHNR and CDR2 FQNEAQ (reference sequence).

This sequence joins TRBV10-3 and TRBJ2-7; possible D gene TRBD1, 6 bases. The length of the CDR3 is 12 residues. Germline CDR1 ENHRY, CDR2 SYGVKD. The germline V and J ends were trimmed by 5 bases and 3 bases, with 8 bases remaining between them. The CDR3 coding sequence is TGTGCCATCAGTAAGGACAGCTACGAGCAGTACTTC. It codes for CAISKDSYEQYF.

The chain carries TRBV6-5 and TRBJ2-4; D unclear. Trimming left V 4 bases short and J 0 bases short, with 13 bases between. The CDR3 runs 16 residues. Germline V gives CDR1 MNHEY, CDR2 SVGAGI. The DNA of the CDR3 is TGTGCCAGCAGTTCCGACAATTGGCCAGCCAAAAACATTCAGTACTTC. Amino acid sequence: CASSSDNWPAKNIQYF.

The chain links TRBV20-1 to TRBJ1-2; D uncertain. This CDR3 region has 13 residues. V gave up 3 bases and J gave up 5 bases, with 13 bases separating them. The germline V gene encodes CDR1 DFQATT and CDR2 SNEGSKA (reference sequence). This chain's CDR3 is CSASAFHLYGYTF. Written as DNA, the CDR3 is TGCAGTGCTAGTGCGTTCCATCTATATGGCTACACCTTC.

The count of this clonotype is one. This chain joins TRBV6-6 and TRBJ2-5, with TRBD2 identical over 10 bases. The CDR3 is 16 residues long. Germline lookup yields CDR1 MNHNY and CDR2 SVGAGI (reference sequence). The V segment lost 2 bases and the J segment 5 bases; nucleotides outside the gene matches: 8. The CDR3 bases are TGTGCCAGCAGTTACGAGCGGGGGGGCAGGGAGGAGACCCAGTACTTC. This encodes CASSYERGGREETQYF.

The V gene is TRBV27, the J gene TRBJ2-1; tentative D call: TRBD1 (6 bases). V was shortened by 3 bases and J by 4 bases, with 13 bases between the two germline ends. There are 15 residues in the CDR3. The germline V gene has CDR1 MNHEY and CDR2 SMNVEV (reference sequence). For the CDR3, the DNA is TGTGCCAGCAGTTTTCGTCCACAGGGATACAATGAGCAGTTCTTC. Its protein is CASSFRPQGYNEQFF.

In its sample, this clonotype was seen many times. The chain joins TRBV4-1 to TRBJ2-3; D uncertain. The CDR3 runs to 15 residues. Germline assignment: CDR1 MGHRA and CDR2 YSYEKL. The V end was cut by 1 base, the J end by 0 bases, with 8 bases between. In nucleotides, the CDR3 is TGCGCCAGCAGCCAAGTACCAATTAGCACAGATACGCAGTATTTT. Amino acid sequence: CASSQVPISTDTQYF.

This rearrangement joins TRBV15 to TRBJ1-3, with unresolved D. The V end lost 4 bases, the J end lost 0 bases, and 13 bases lay between the germline ends. The CDR3 is made up of 16 amino acids. Germline loops: CDR1 LNHNV, CDR2 YYDKDF (reference sequence). This CDR3 is CATSNLRTSSGNTIYF. CDR3 DNA sequence: TGTGCCACCAGCAACTTACGCACTAGCTCTGGAAACACCATATATTTT.

The genes are TRBV11-2 and TRBJ2-3, with D uncertain. Trimming cost V 3 bases and J 6 bases, with 10 bases left between them. The V gene's germline CDR1 is SGHAT and CDR2 FQNNGV. This CDR3 has 13 residues. CDR3 in amino acids: CASSFGPYDTQYF. The CDR3 region has the DNA TGTGCCAGCAGCTTTGGACCTTACGATACGCAGTATTTT.

The chain uses TRBV7-8 and TRBJ2-2; 8 bases agree with TRBD1. Per the germline V gene, CDR1 is SGHVS and CDR2 is FQNEAQ. The CDR3 is made up of 15 amino acids. With 4 bases clipped from V and 0 bases from J, the junction kept 1 base outside the gene matches. The chain's CDR3 is CASSSGGSNTGELFF. The CDR3, as DNA: TGTGCCAGCAGCTCAGGGGGCTCGAACACCGGGGAGCTGTTTTTT.

The sample holds many counts of this clonotype. The chain joins TRBV28 to TRBJ2-1; the match to TRBD2 covers 8 bases. V lost 3 bases to trimming and J lost 5 bases; unmatched junction nucleotides: 6. CDR1 MDHEN and CDR2 SYDVKM come from the germline V gene. The CDR3 has 15 amino acids. In DNA, the CDR3 is TGTGCCAGCAGTTTCCGACTAGCGCCCGACAATGAGCAGTTCTTC. Its translation: CASSFRLAPDNEQFF.

This clonotype was detected a few times. The V call is TRBV6-2 or TRBV6-3, the J call TRBJ2-5, with unresolved D. The CDR3 spans 15 residues. Germline CDR1 MNHEY, CDR2 SVGEGT. V lost 2 bases, J lost 2 bases, and 12 bases lay in between. In DNA form, the CDR3 reads TGTGCCAGCAGTTACCTGACCGATGTTCAAGAGACCCAGTACTTC. It specifies CASSYLTDVQETQYF.

This chain connects TRBV6-2 or TRBV6-3 to TRBJ1-1, with D unresolved. Germline V CDR1 and CDR2: MNHEY, SVGEGT. This CDR3 spans 14 amino acids. V was trimmed by 4 bases and J by 1 base, leaving 10 bases between them. For the CDR3, the DNA is TGTGCCAGCAGTTTCCTGAGTCGGAACACTGAAGCTTTCTTT. Its protein is CASSFLSRNTEAFF.

The rearrangement links TRBV28 to TRBJ2-1, with D perhaps being TRBD1 or TRBD2 (5 bases each). This CDR3 has 13 amino acids. Per the germline V gene, CDR1 is MDHEN and CDR2 is SYDVKM. Trimming left V 3 bases short and J 8 bases short, with 11 bases between. CDR3 protein: CASSFLGDHEQFF. The CDR3 region has the DNA TGTGCCAGCAGTTTCTTGGGGGACCATGAGCAGTTCTTC.

This clonotype has a handful of counts. This chain joins TRBV12-3 or TRBV12-4 and TRBJ2-5; no clear D. V was cut by 6 bases and J by 0 bases, with 14 bases left in between. The CDR3 runs 15 residues. The CDR3 sequence is CASRTLGRDQETQYF. CDR3 nucleotides: TGTGCCAGCAGAACTTTAGGACGGGACCAAGAGACCCAGTACTTC.

In its sample, this clonotype was seen a few times. The chain couples TRBV6-6 to TRBJ1-5, with TRBD1 as a possible D gene (5 bases). Trimming left V 2 bases short and J 5 bases short, with 28 bases between. The germline V gene has CDR1 MNHNY and CDR2 SVGAGI (reference sequence). The CDR3 consists of 20 residues. The CDR3 spells CASSYEAPDSLSVIYQPQHF. DNA of the CDR3: TGTGCCAGCAGTTACGAGGCCCCCGACAGCTTGTCTGTAATATATCAGCCCCAGCATTTT.